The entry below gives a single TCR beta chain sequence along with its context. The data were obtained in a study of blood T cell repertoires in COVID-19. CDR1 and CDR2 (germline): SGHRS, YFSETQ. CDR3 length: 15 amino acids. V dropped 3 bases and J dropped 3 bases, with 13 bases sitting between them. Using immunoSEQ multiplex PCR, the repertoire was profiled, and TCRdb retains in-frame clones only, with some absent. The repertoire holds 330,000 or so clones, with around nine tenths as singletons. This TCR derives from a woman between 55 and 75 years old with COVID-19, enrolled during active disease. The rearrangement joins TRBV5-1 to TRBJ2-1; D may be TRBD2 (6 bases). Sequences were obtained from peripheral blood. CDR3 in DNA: TGCGCCAGCAGCTGGGACTCCAAACTCTACAATGAGCAGTTCTTC. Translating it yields CASSWDSKLYNEQFF. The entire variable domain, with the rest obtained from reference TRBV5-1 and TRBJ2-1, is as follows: KAGVTQTPRYLIKTRGQQVTLSCSPISGHRSVSWYQQTPGQGLQFLFEYFSETQRNKGNFPGRFSGRQFSNSRSEMNVSTLELGDSALYLCASSWDSKLYNEQFFGPGTRLTVL.